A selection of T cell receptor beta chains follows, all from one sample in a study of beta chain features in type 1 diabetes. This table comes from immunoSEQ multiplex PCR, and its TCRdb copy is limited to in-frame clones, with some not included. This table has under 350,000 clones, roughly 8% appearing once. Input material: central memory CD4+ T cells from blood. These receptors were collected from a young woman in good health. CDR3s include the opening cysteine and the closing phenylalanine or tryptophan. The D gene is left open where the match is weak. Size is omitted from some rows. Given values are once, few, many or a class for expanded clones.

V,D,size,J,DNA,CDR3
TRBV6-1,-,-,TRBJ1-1,TGTGCCAGCAGTTATAGGACTGAAGCTTTCTTT,CASSYRTEAFF
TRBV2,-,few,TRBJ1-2,TGTGCCAGCAGTGAAGGTGACTTCTATGGCTACACCTTC,CASSEGDFYGYTF
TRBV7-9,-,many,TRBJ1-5,TGTGCCAGCAGCACAAACATTCAGCCCCAGCATTTT,CASSTNIQPQHF
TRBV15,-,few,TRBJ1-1,TGTGCCACCAGCAGCTCGGACTGGGGTGAAGCTTTCTTT,CATSSSDWGEAFF
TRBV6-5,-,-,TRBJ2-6,TGTGCCAGCAGTTACAAGGTCAACTCTGGGGCCAACGTCCTGACTTTC,CASSYKVNSGANVLTF
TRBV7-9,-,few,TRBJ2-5,TGTGCCAGCAGCAGAGGAGGGAGTGAGACCCAGTACTTC,CASSRGGSETQYF
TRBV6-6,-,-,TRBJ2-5,TGTGCCAGCAGTTGGCAGGGGCCCACAGCGGGGGAGACCCAGTACTTC,CASSWQGPTAGETQYF
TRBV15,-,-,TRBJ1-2,TGTGCCACCAGCAGAGACACTTATGGCTACACCTTC,CATSRDTYGYTF
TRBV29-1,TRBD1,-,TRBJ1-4,TGCAGCGTTGAGGGACAGGGTAATGAAAAACTGTTTTTT,CSVEGQGNEKLFF
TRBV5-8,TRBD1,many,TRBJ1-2,TGTGCCAGCAGCTTAGCGCGGACAGGGGGGAACAACTATGGCTACACCTTC,CASSLARTGGNNYGYTF
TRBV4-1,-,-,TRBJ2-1,TGCGCCAGCAGCCCGGTTCGGGGCGCTACGTATGAGCAGTTCTTC,CASSPVRGATYEQFF
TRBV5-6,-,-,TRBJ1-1,TGTGCCAGCAGCTTGGGTTACACTGAAGCTTTCTTT,CASSLGYTEAFF
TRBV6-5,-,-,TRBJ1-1,TGTGCCAGCGGTCTTACTGAAGCTTTCTTT,CASGLTEAFF
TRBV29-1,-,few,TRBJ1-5,TGCAGCGTTGTAATTTCGGGGGCTGGTGGCAATCAGCCCCAGCATTTT,CSVVISGAGGNQPQHF
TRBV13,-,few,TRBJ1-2,TGTGCCAGCAGCTTGGGAGGGGTGAATGGCTACACCTTC,CASSLGGVNGYTF
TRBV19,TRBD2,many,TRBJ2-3,TGTGCCACCGCGACTAGCGGGGACACAGATACGCAGTATTTT,CATATSGDTDTQYF
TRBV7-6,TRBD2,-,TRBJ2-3,TGTGCCAGCAGCCTCCATACTAGCGGGATCACAGATACGCAGTATTTT,CASSLHTSGITDTQYF
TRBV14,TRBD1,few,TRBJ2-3,TGTGCCAGCGGACAAGACAGGGTAGATACGCAGTATTTT,CASGQDRVDTQYF
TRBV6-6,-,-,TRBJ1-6,TGTGCCAGCAGTTACGCCGGGCCTCCTGGGTCACCCCTCCACTTT,CASSYAGPPGSPLHF
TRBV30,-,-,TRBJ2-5,TGTGCCTGGAGGAATGTCCCTCGGGAGACCCAGTACTTC,CAWRNVPRETQYF
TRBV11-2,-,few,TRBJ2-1,TGTGCCAGCAGCTTAGCTAATAAGAGACAGCAGTTCTTC,CASSLANKRQQFF
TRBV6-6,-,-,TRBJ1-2,TGTGCCAGCAGTAACCCCGGACAGACTTATGGCTACACCTTC,CASSNPGQTYGYTF
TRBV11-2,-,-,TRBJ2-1,TGTGCCAGCAGCTTAGGCCCAAGCTACAATGAGCAGTTCTTC,CASSLGPSYNEQFF
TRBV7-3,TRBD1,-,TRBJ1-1,TGTGCCAGCAGCCTGACGGGGACAGGGGCTGAAGCTTTCTTT,CASSLTGTGAEAFF
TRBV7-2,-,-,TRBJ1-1,TGTGCCAGCAGCTTAGAGGAGGGAATAGGAGCTTTCTTT,CASSLEEGIGAFF
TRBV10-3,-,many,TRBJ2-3,TGTGCCGCGGGCGGCAACACAGATACGCAGTATTTT,CAAGGNTDTQYF
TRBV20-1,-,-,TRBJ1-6,TGCAGTGCGGGGCGGGGTTGGCCCCTCCACTTT,CSAGRGWPLHF
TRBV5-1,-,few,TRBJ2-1,TGCGCCAGCAGCGAGCCCGGGGGGCGCGCGCAGTTCTTC,CASSEPGGRAQFF
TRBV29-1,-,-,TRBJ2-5,TGCAGCGCTCAGGGACGTCAAGAGACCCAGTACTTC,CSAQGRQETQYF
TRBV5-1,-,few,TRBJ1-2,TGCGCCAGCAGCTTTAATTTCCGGGACGAGAATGGCTACACCTTC,CASSFNFRDENGYTF
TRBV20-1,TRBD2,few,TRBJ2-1,TGCAGTTCTAGCGGGCACAATGAGCAGTTCTTC,CSSSGHNEQFF
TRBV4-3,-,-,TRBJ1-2,TGCGCCAGCAGCCAAGACTTGGTCGGGGCGTACTATGGCTACACCTTC,CASSQDLVGAYYGYTF
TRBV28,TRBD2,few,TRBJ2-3,TGTGCCAGCAGAGGAACGCATAGCGGGGGAACAGATACGCAGTATTTT,CASRGTHSGGTDTQYF
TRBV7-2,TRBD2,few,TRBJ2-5,TGTGCCAGCAGCTTGGATTCTAGCGGGAGCGCAGAGACCCAGTACTTC,CASSLDSSGSAETQYF
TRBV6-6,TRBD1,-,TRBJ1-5,TGTGCCAGCAGTTCGGGACAGGGCAATCAGCCCCAGCATTTT,CASSSGQGNQPQHF
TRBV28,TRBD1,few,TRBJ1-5,TGTGCCAGCAGTTTAGGTGGACAGGGTGATCAGCCCCAGCATTTT,CASSLGGQGDQPQHF
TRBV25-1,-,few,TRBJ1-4,TGTGCCAGCAGTGAATATTTGGAAGAAAAACTGTTTTTT,CASSEYLEEKLFF
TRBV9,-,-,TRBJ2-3,TGTGCCAGCAGCACGCCATCCACGGGAGATACGCAGTATTTT,CASSTPSTGDTQYF
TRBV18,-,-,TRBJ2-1,TGTGCCAGCTCACAGGGGGTTTACAATGAGCAGTTCTTC,CASSQGVYNEQFF
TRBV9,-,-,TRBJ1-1,TGTGCCAGCAACGAGAGTCTTAACACTGAAGCTTTCTTT,CASNESLNTEAFF
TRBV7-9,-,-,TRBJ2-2,TGTGCCAGCAGCCGCGACGCACTAATGAGCACCGGGGAGCTGTTTTTT,CASSRDALMSTGELFF